This T cell receptor (beta chain) was captured by sequencing in a study of T-cell memory formation after mild COVID-19. Study in general: The TCR clusters were mostly specific to one donor.

Study-level results: CM and EM subsets held most contracting CD4+ clones; EMRA held CD8+ ones. Clones that contracted from day 15 to 85 had balanced CD4/CD8; later expanders were CD4+ biased.

This clonotype was counted at least ten times. The target antigen is unknown. Sample barcodes and UMIs were carried by the TCR alpha and TCR beta cDNA libraries that 5'RACE generated with constant-segment primers. TCRdb fed the 5' RACE reads into MiXCR, producing one record per CDR3 protein. This sample has some 120,000 distinct CDR3 sequences, with about 5.9% found just once. The germline gives CDR1 SGHTA, CDR2 FQGNSA. This CDR3 is built from 19 residues. The junction had 16 bases not matched to a gene; V was cut back by 5 bases and J by 5 bases. The chain has TRBV7-2 and TRBJ2-1, with TRBD2 matching 12 bases. Source material: PBMCs or a T cell subset sorted from them (not recorded which). The sequence derives from an adult woman who had mild COVID-19 (a few samples of this study predate the infection). Cell type and time point are not known. The CDR3 sequence is CASSPFPVTSGRWNNEQFF. The CDR3 DNA follows: TGTGCCAGCAGCCCATTCCCCGTCACTAGCGGGAGGTGGAACAATGAGCAGTTCTTC.